The entry below describes one T cell receptor beta chain. Sequence at one end of the junction differs from germline and may be a read error. The data were taken from a study of control samples from healthy donors and cancer patients. The method was immunoSEQ multiplex PCR; TCRdb's version includes in-frame clones alone and lacks a portion of them. There are tens of thousands of clones in the sample; about 88% occur only once, and around 5.7% lies in the top ten. The CDR3 spans 11 residues. Germline lookup yields CDR1 DFQATT and CDR2 SNEGSKA (reference sequence). This chain uses TRBV20-1 with TRBJ2-1, with D possibly matching TRBD1 (7 bases). Sequencing was performed on blood. The clonotype was recovered from a woman aged 45-65 years in good health. CDR3 DNA sequence: TGTTCAGGGGGGACCTACAATGAGCAGTTCTTC. It yields the protein CSGGTYNEQFF.